The 18 T cell receptor beta chains given below trace back to one sample, sequenced in a study of blood T cell repertoires in COVID-19. The assay was immunoSEQ multiplex PCR, and TCRdb's table has in-frame clones only and misses some. This sample carries 300,000 or so clones, approximately 87% of them seen once, and the ten largest clones take under 3%. Sequencing was carried out using peripheral blood. The origin of the receptors is a woman in her twenties or thirties with COVID-19, enrolled during active disease.

The chain uses TRBV11-3 and TRBJ2-2; the D gene is possibly TRBD1 (5 bases). Germline assignment: CDR1 SGHNT and CDR2 YENEEA. V gave up 2 bases and J gave up 3 bases, with 19 bases separating them. The CDR3 has 18 amino acids. The CDR3 protein is CASSLTRYRGWDTGELFF. The CDR3 coding sequence is TGTGCCAGCAGCTTAACCCGTTATAGGGGCTGGGACACCGGGGAGCTGTTTTTT.

The chain joins TRBV20-1 to TRBJ2-3, with D maybe TRBD2 (5 bases). CDR1 is DFQATT, CDR2 SNEGSKA, per germline (reference sequence). The CDR3 has 14 amino acids. V lost 3 bases and J 0 bases, leaving 10 bases between the germline ends. The CDR3 DNA sequence: TGCAGTGCTAGTAAAACGGGAAGCACAGATACGCAGTATTTT. It is translated as CSASKTGSTDTQYF.

V gene TRBV11-2 combines with J gene TRBJ1-1; TRBD1 might be the D (6 bases). The CDR3 covers 17 residues. The V end was cut by 0 bases, the J end by 5 bases, with 19 bases between. Germline CDR1 reads SGHAT; CDR2 reads FQNNGV. CDR3 amino acids: CASSLDSAQGWWTEAFF. The CDR3 DNA sequence: TGTGCCAGCAGCTTAGATTCCGCCCAGGGGTGGTGGACTGAAGCTTTCTTT.

DNA of the CDR3: TGTGCCAGCAGCTTGGTGGGCAGGGCGTCACCCTACGAGCAGTACTTC. It encodes CASSLVGRASPYEQYF. J is TRBJ2-7 and V is TRBV5-4, with a possible D match to TRBD1 (5 bases). The V gene's germline CDR1 is SGHNT and CDR2 YYREEE (reference sequence). The CDR3 extends over 16 amino acids. V gave up 0 bases and J gave up 2 bases, with 15 bases separating them.

The V gene is TRBV12-3 or TRBV12-4, the J gene TRBJ1-1; possible D gene TRBD1, 5 bases. With 6 bases removed from V and 6 bases from J, the gap between germline ends came to 14 bases. The CDR3 consists of 13 residues. The CDR3: CASSHGGAPEAFF. As DNA, the CDR3 is TGTGCCAGCAGCCATGGAGGGGCCCCTGAAGCTTTCTTT.

This clone occurred once. The chain recombines TRBV28 with TRBJ2-1; unclear D gene. The ends were cut back, 4 bases at V and 5 bases at J, with 12 bases in the middle. Per germline, CDR1 MDHEN and CDR2 SYDVKM. The CDR3 extends over 14 amino acids. CDR3 sequence: CASSSRRAHNEQFF. Written as DNA, the CDR3 is TGTGCCAGCAGTTCCCGCCGCGCCCACAATGAGCAGTTCTTC.

V is TRBV19 and J is TRBJ2-7; 12 bases are a match to TRBD2. The germline gives CDR1 LNHDA, CDR2 SQIVND (reference sequence). V lost 5 bases and J lost 5; bases outside the gene matches: 4. The CDR3 spans 14 residues. CDR3 region: CASSFGLAGHEQYF. The CDR3, as DNA: TGTGCCAGTAGTTTCGGACTAGCGGGGCACGAGCAGTACTTC.

In its sample, this clone was seen once. The J gene is TRBJ1-1, the V gene TRBV19; D remains ambiguous. The CDR3 has 15 residues. The germline V gene has CDR1 LNHDA and CDR2 SQIVND (reference sequence). Trimming took off 9 bases at V and 5 bases at J, with 22 bases between the two ends. DNA for the CDR3: TGTGCCAGCATAAAGCCGGAGGGTGTTTCGACTGAAGCTTTCTTT. It yields the protein CASIKPEGVSTEAFF.

The chain carries TRBV23-1 and TRBJ1-2; D may be TRBD1 (6 bases). TRBV23-1 is an ORF for which the function is uncertain. CDR3 length: 9 amino acids. V lost 8 bases, J lost 13 bases, and 11 bases lay in between. This CDR3 reads CASSGGRTF. CDR3 DNA sequence: TGCGCCAGCTCCGGGGGGCGCACCTTC.

The chain's CDR3 is CASSFNQGVGYGYTF. The CDR3 DNA sequence: TGTGCCAGCAGCTTTAACCAGGGGGTCGGCTATGGCTACACCTTC. The chain is built from TRBV5-5 and TRBJ1-2, with 7 bases aligning to TRBD1. CDR1 SGHKS and CDR2 YYEKEE come from the germline V gene (reference sequence). Germline trimming cut 2 bases from V and 4 bases from J; bases unmatched to any gene: 8. The CDR3 extends over 15 amino acids.

In DNA, the CDR3 is TGCGCCAGCCGACAGGGCCCAGCGGATAATTCACCCCTCCACTTT. Translation gives CASRQGPADNSPLHF. This chain joins TRBV5-1 and TRBJ1-6; 7 bases align to TRBD1. The CDR3 loop spans 15 amino acids. The V and J ends lost 7 bases and 5 bases, in that order; junction bases with no gene match: 9. The germline V gene encodes CDR1 SGHRS and CDR2 YFSETQ. Full variable domain (outside the CDR3, taken from reference TRBV5-1 and TRBJ1-6): KAGVTQTPRYLIKTRGQQVTLSCSPISGHRSVSWYQQTPGQGLQFLFEYFSETQRNKGNFPGRFSGRQFSNSRSEMNVSTLELGDSALYLCASRQGPADNSPLHFGNGTRLTVT.

This rearrangement joins TRBV18 to TRBJ1-6; 9 nucleotides align to TRBD1. Germline V gene lookup returns CDR1 KGHSH and CDR2 LQKENI. CDR3 length: 17 residues. The ends lost 2 bases at V and 13 bases at J; junction bases unmatched: 15. The CDR3 DNA sequence: TGTGCCAGCTCACCAGGGGCTACCGGGACAGGGCATGTTCCCCTCCACTTT. It specifies CASSPGATGTGHVPLHF.

The genes are TRBV4-1 and TRBJ1-2, with 8 bases that match TRBD1. The CDR3 contains 15 residues. Germline values: CDR1 MGHRA, CDR2 YSYEKL. Trimming removed 0 bases from V and 8 bases from J; junction bases left unmatched: 8. In DNA form, the CDR3 reads TGCGCCAGCAGCCAAGATTTGGGACAGGATGACGGCTACACCTTC. Encoded protein: CASSQDLGQDDGYTF.

This rearrangement joins TRBV25-1 to TRBJ1-6, with D unclear. CDR1 is MGHDK and CDR2 is SYGVNS in the germline V gene. CDR3 length: 14 amino acids. Trimming pared 1 base from V and 10 bases from J, leaving 11 bases between. The chain's CDR3 is CASSEFKGVSPLHF. The CDR3 region has the DNA TGTGCCAGCAGTGAATTTAAGGGAGTCTCACCCCTCCACTTT.

This chain links TRBV7-8 with TRBJ2-1; 10 bases match TRBD1. CDR1 is SGHVS, CDR2 FQNEAQ, per germline. V gave up 6 bases and J gave up 10 bases; unmatched junction bases: 15. This CDR3 region has 16 residues. CDR3 residues: CASSSLSGQGDGEQFF. CDR3 nucleotide sequence: TGTGCCAGCAGTTCTTTGAGCGGACAGGGGGACGGAGAGCAGTTCTTC.

This clone appeared a single time. The rearrangement links TRBV13 to TRBJ2-3; tentative D call: TRBD1 (5 bases). V was pared by 5 bases and J by 4 bases, with 13 bases between. The length of the CDR3 is 14 residues. Germline CDR1 reads PRHDT; CDR2 reads FYEKMQ (reference sequence). Here the CDR3 reads CASSILRTSDTQYF. The CDR3 coding sequence is TGTGCCAGCAGCATACTAAGGACATCAGATACGCAGTATTTT.

The chain carries TRBV4-2 and TRBJ1-1, with a weak D call TRBD1 (5 bases). The germline V and J ends were trimmed by 0 bases and 2 bases, with 10 bases remaining between them. Germline V gene data show CDR1 as LGHNA and CDR2 as YNFKEQ. The CDR3 consists of 15 residues. This chain's CDR3 is CASSQDGRANTEAFF. The DNA for the CDR3 is TGTGCCAGCAGCCAAGATGGCAGGGCTAACACTGAAGCTTTCTTT.

The J gene is TRBJ2-3, the V gene TRBV25-1; weak D call: TRBD2 (5 bases). With 5 bases removed from V and 2 bases from J, the gap between germline ends came to 14 bases. The germline V gene encodes CDR1 MGHDK and CDR2 SYGVNS. The CDR3 spans 15 residues. CDR3 sequence reads: CASSQAQRSTDTQYF. The DNA of the CDR3 is TGTGCCAGCAGTCAAGCTCAGCGGTCCACAGATACGCAGTATTTT.